Here is one T cell receptor beta chain with its context. The antigen is not known. These data are taken from a study of shared clonotypes between healthy human individuals. Study results and limitations: Across a handful of donors, naive CD4 shared 5% to 5.5%, naive CD8 approximately 3.5%, memory CD4 less than 2.5%, memory CD8 around 0.42%.

With 2 bases removed from V and 7 bases from J, the gap between germline ends came to 20 bases. This CDR3 has 16 residues. The germline V gene encodes CDR1 SGHVS and CDR2 FQNEAQ. Using immunoSEQ multiplex PCR, the repertoire was profiled, and TCRdb retains in-frame clones only, with some absent. Of more than 2 million clones listed, 85% to 95% were seen once; the top ten hold under 2%. CD45RO-negative cells were positively selected for CCR7, leaving out terminally differentiated effector memory CD45RA+ cells. Sequencing used naive CD8+ T cells from PBMCs. The source is a man between 18 and 29 years old in good health. Some clones in this sample may be carry-over from other donors' samples. The chain carries TRBV7-8 and TRBJ1-1, with a possible D match to TRBD1 (5 bases). The CDR3 region has the DNA TGTGCCAGCAGCTTAAATCTACCCGGGACGGGGATTGAAGCTTTCTTT. Its translation is CASSLNLPGTGIEAFF.